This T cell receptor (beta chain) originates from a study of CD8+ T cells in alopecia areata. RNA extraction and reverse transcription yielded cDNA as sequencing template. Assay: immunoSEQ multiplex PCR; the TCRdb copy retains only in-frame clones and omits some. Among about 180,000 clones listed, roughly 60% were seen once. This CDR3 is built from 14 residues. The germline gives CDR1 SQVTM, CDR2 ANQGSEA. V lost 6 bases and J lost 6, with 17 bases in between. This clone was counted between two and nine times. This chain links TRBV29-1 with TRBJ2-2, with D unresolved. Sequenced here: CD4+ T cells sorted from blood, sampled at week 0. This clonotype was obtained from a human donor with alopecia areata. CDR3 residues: CSVFDTLRAGELFF. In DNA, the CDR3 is TGCAGCGTCTTTGACACGCTTCGCGCCGGGGAGCTGTTTTTT.